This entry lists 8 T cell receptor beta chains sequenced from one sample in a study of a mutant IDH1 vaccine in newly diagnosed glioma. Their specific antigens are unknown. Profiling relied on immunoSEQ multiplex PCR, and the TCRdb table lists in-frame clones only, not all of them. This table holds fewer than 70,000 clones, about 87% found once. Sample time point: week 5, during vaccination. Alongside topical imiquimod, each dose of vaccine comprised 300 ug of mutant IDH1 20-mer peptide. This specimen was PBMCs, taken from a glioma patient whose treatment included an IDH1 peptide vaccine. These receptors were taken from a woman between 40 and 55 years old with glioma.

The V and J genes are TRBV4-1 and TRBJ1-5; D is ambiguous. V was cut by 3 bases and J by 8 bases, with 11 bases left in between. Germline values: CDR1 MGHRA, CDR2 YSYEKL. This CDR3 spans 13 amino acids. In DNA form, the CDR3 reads TGCGCCAGCAGCCACGACGCCGGGGAGCCCCAGCATTTT. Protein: CASSHDAGEPQHF.

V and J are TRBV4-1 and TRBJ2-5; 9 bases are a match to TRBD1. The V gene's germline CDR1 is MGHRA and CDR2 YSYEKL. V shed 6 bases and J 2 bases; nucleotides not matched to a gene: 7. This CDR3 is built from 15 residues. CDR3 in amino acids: CASRRTGALQETQYF. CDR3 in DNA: TGCGCCAGCAGGCGGACAGGGGCCTTACAAGAGACCCAGTACTTC.

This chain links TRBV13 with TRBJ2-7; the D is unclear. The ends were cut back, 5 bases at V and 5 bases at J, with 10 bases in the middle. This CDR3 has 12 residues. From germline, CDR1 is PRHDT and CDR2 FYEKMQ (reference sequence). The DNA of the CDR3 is TGTGCCAGCAGCCTCTTTAGTCACGAGCAGTACTTC. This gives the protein CASSLFSHEQYF. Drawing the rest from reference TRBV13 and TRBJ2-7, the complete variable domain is AAGVIQSPRHLIKEKRETATLKCYPIPRHDTVYWYQQGPGQDPQFLISFYEKMQSDKGSIPDRFSAQQFSDYHSELNMSSLELGDSALYFCASSLFSHEQYFGPGTRLTVT.

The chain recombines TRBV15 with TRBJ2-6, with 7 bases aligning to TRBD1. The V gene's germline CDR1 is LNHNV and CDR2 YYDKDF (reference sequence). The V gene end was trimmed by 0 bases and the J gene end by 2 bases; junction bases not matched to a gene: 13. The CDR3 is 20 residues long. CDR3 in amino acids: CATSRDRRDGQGAGANVLTF. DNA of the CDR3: TGTGCCACCAGCAGAGATCGAAGGGATGGGCAGGGGGCTGGGGCCAACGTCCTGACTTTC.

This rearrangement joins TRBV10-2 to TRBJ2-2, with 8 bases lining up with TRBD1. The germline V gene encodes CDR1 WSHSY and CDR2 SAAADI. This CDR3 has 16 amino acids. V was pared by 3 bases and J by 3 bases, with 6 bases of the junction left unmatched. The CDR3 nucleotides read TGCGCCAGCAGTGACCCCAGGGGGCAAGACACCGGGGAGCTGTTTTTT. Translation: CASSDPRGQDTGELFF.

The CDR3 loop is CATSSAHPGIQPQHF. In nucleotides, the CDR3 is TGTGCCACCAGCAGTGCACACCCGGGGATTCAGCCCCAGCATTTT. This chain uses TRBV15 with TRBJ1-5; D remains ambiguous. The CDR3 spans 15 residues. Germline CDR1 and CDR2: LNHNV and YYDKDF (reference sequence). Trimming shortened V by 3 bases and J by 6 bases, and 15 bases separated the two germline ends.

CDR3 region: CASSIGTGTGTGELFF. The CDR3 bases are TGTGCCAGTAGTATAGGGACAGGGACGGGAACCGGGGAGCTGTTTTTT. The gene calls are TRBV19 and TRBJ2-2; 8 nucleotides agree with TRBD1. The length of the CDR3 is 16 residues. Germline V gives CDR1 LNHDA, CDR2 SQIVND (reference sequence). Germline trimming cut 1 base from V and 5 bases from J; bases unmatched to any gene: 6.

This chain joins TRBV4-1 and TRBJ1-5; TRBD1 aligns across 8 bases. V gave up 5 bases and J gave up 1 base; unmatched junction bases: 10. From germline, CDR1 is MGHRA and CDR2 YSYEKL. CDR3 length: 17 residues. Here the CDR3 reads CASSLGQARGSNQPQHF. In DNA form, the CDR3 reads TGCGCCAGCAGCTTGGGACAGGCGCGCGGGAGCAATCAGCCCCAGCATTTT.